A selection of T cell receptor beta chains follows, all from one sample in a study of blood T cell repertoires in COVID-19. Method: immunoSEQ multiplex PCR; TCRdb's copy keeps in-frame clones and lacks some. The sample shows roughly 250,000 clones, more than 70% of them seen only once. Sample: peripheral blood. These receptors all stem from a man between 40 and 49 years old with active or convalescent COVID-19. CDR3s include the opening cysteine and the closing phenylalanine or tryptophan. A D gene is named only where the DNA matches it firmly.

v_gene,j_gene,len,d_gene,CDR3aa
TRBV7-2,TRBJ1-2,13,.,CASSSEGNYGYTF
TRBV2,TRBJ2-7,16,TRBD1,CASIDLRDRGIHEQYF
TRBV6-5,TRBJ2-7,14,.,CASSYSRESHEQYF
TRBV19,TRBJ1-1,14,TRBD1,CASSKAGGHTEAFF
TRBV6-5,TRBJ2-5,15,TRBD1,CASSRDSVVQETQYF
TRBV29-1,TRBJ1-1,12,.,CSVAGQNTEAFF
TRBV6-2/TRBV6-3,TRBJ1-5,14,.,CASSYSAGNQPQHF
TRBV19,TRBJ1-2,15,TRBD1,CASSSGTGSNYGYTF
TRBV20-1,TRBJ2-1,10,TRBD2,CSVGRAEQFF
TRBV11-2,TRBJ2-1,15,TRBD2,CASSAGLAVDNEQFF
TRBV29-1,TRBJ1-1,12,TRBD1,CSVGDRGTEAFF
TRBV30,TRBJ1-1,13,.,CAWCAGVGTEAFF
TRBV27,TRBJ1-5,17,.,CASSLSAGSYSNQPQHF
TRBV7-9,TRBJ1-2,15,TRBD1,CASSLSTGANYGYTF
TRBV7-2,TRBJ1-4,15,.,CASSLQLTLNEKLFF
TRBV6-2/TRBV6-3,TRBJ1-1,12,TRBD1,CASSDRGAEAFF
TRBV5-5,TRBJ1-3,13,.,CASTFIGANTIYF
TRBV6-1,TRBJ2-3,15,.,CASSEGAGSTDTQYF
TRBV30,TRBJ2-1,15,TRBD2,CAWDSGRAKGDEQFF
TRBV7-3,TRBJ2-7,13,.,CASSQGGGYEQYF
TRBV6-5,TRBJ1-2,12,.,CASSYRGSGYTF
TRBV4-1,TRBJ2-3,13,TRBD2,CASSQAGGYTQYF
TRBV5-1,TRBJ1-2,14,.,CASRETQGIYGYTF
TRBV3-1/TRBV3-2,TRBJ2-7,15,.,CASSPEEGFYYEQYF
TRBV18,TRBJ2-1,15,TRBD1,CASSPSGTGANEQFF
TRBV10-2,TRBJ1-1,13,.,CASRKTENTEAFF
TRBV7-2,TRBJ2-2,15,.,CASSWVIGQLGELFF
TRBV7-9,TRBJ1-6,16,.,CASSLVDGGGNSPLHF
TRBV6-2/TRBV6-3,TRBJ1-3,15,TRBD1,CASSGLTGAGNTIYF
TRBV3-1/TRBV3-2,TRBJ2-1,16,TRBD2,CASSSRLAGGLSEQFF
TRBV19,TRBJ2-7,13,.,CASNPLGPYEQYF
TRBV25-1,TRBJ2-7,13,TRBD1,CASSEDRVYEQYF
TRBV7-3,TRBJ2-3,14,.,CASSPGGGTDTQYF
TRBV28,TRBJ1-5,16,.,CASSLLQGSSNQPQHF
TRBV24-1,TRBJ2-3,14,.,CATSGSRSTDTQYF
TRBV11-1,TRBJ1-2,13,.,CASSFESRGGYTF
TRBV2,TRBJ2-5,14,TRBD1,CASSGQGAGETQYF
TRBV2,TRBJ2-3,16,TRBD2,CASGGTSGLSTDTQYF
TRBV13,TRBJ1-6,15,TRBD1,CASSAEGQGNSPLHF
TRBV5-1,TRBJ2-1,15,.,CASREASLLSNEQFF
TRBV12-3/TRBV12-4,TRBJ1-5,13,.,CASSTGDAQPQHF
TRBV13,TRBJ2-7,13,.,CASSSSVGEGTYF
TRBV4-1,TRBJ1-6,20,TRBD1,CASSQVPLGAGDSFNSPLHF
TRBV5-1,TRBJ1-1,15,.,CASSSTRGKDTEAFF
TRBV7-9,TRBJ2-4,16,TRBD1,CASSATGGEAKNIQYF
TRBV28,TRBJ2-1,16,.,CASSPGSQSSYNEQFF
TRBV11-3,TRBJ1-1,15,TRBD1,CASSLGGQVDTEAFF
TRBV3-1/TRBV3-2,TRBJ1-2,15,.,CASSPWTADGSGYTF
TRBV29-1,TRBJ2-7,13,.,CSVTSAGPGEQYF
TRBV11-3,TRBJ2-2,13,.,CASNGQNTGELFF
TRBV27,TRBJ1-6,11,.,CATGSNSPLHF
TRBV18,TRBJ2-1,13,.,CASSRDSWNEQFF
TRBV25-1,TRBJ1-4,17,TRBD1,CASSGGSGTGANEKLFF
TRBV7-9,TRBJ1-1,18,TRBD1,CASSSRWTGGILNTEAFF
TRBV6-5,TRBJ2-1,15,.,CASSYGGQSYNEQFF